This T cell receptor (beta chain) was captured by sequencing in a study of blood T cell repertoires in COVID-19. At the level of the study: Italy, Spain and the United States were the sources of the convalescent and acute COVID-19 samples. In each case, the material was cDNA or gDNA derived from T cells, B-cell-depleted T cells, or PBMCs.

TCRdb's copy holds only in-frame clones and misses some; the assay was immunoSEQ multiplex PCR. The top ten hold around 3.4% of the sample, which has some 250,000 clones, around three quarters seen once. Trimming cost V 4 bases and J 5 bases, with 14 bases left between them. CDR1 is SEHNR and CDR2 is FQNEAQ in the germline V gene (reference sequence). The CDR3 is made up of 14 amino acids. The clonotype comes from a woman older than 75 with acute or convalescent COVID-19. The genes are TRBV7-9 and TRBJ1-1; D might be TRBD1 (6 bases). Sequencing was done on a sample of peripheral blood. The CDR3 is CASSSIAGETEAFF. The CDR3 DNA reads as TGTGCCAGCAGCTCTATAGCAGGGGAGACTGAAGCTTTCTTT.